Detailed here is one T cell receptor (beta chain). What it binds is not known. The sample comes from a study of cytomegalovirus exposure and HLA in healthy donors. Across the whole study: Previous work identified roughly 120 million unique TCR beta sequences from some 170 million T cells.

CDR3 length: 13 amino acids. V was trimmed by 5 bases and J by 7 bases, leaving 15 bases between them. The germline gives CDR1 GTSNPN, CDR2 SVGIG (reference sequence). Use of 60 Vbeta and 13 Jbeta primers characterized the PCR. Some clones are missing from TCRdb's copy, which holds only in-frame ones; the method was immunoSEQ multiplex PCR. The sample carries about 130,000 clones, just under 75% recorded once. Points from the study as a whole: TCR beta V- and J-gene trimming was later associated with a missense DCLRE1C variant. In an earlier analysis, most TCR beta V segments were productive about 87% or about 30% of the time. For most TCR sequences rarity was the rule, although some public TCRs occurred in many donors.

The rearrangement joins TRBV30 to TRBJ1-5; tentatively, D is TRBD1 (5 bases). Sequencing was carried out using PBMCs. This receptor was identified in a man aged 40-49 years in good health and CMV-seropositive. The CDR3 reads CAWGERGGQPQHF. CDR3 sequence (DNA): TGTGCCTGGGGGGAAAGGGGAGGCCAGCCCCAGCATTTT. Based on the CDR3 plus reference TRBV30 and TRBJ1-5, the full variable domain is SQTIHQWPATLVQPVGSPLSLECTVEGTSNPNLYWYRQAAGRGLQLLFYSVGIGQISSEVPQNLSASRPQDRQFILSSKKLLLSDSGFYLCAWGERGGQPQHFGDGTRLSIL.